This paragraph covers one TCR beta chain sequence. Its specificity is not known. CDR1 is MNHEY, CDR2 SVGEGT, per germline. The CDR3 extends over 16 amino acids. V was pared by 7 bases and J by 2 bases, with 4 bases of the junction left unmatched. The CDR3 regions of TCR beta were amplified from RNA transcripts. Initially, a first-round RT-PCR of the TCR CDR3 employed the HTBI primer set. TCRdb used MiXCR to reprocess the multiplex PCR reads, holding one entry per CDR3 protein. This table holds 350,000 to 450,000 distinct CDR3 sequences, roughly 13% found once. Graves' hyperthyroidism is called stable when ophthalmopathy does not progress within 18 months. Diagnoses were made from clinical symptoms, serum measures (thyroxine and TRAb), thyroid ultrasound and orbital computed tomography. This entry belongs to a study of T cells in Graves' hyperthyroidism and ophthalmopathy. Study results and limitations: Using 13 V-J features, a model discriminated ophthalmopathy from stable hyperthyroidism.

V is TRBV6-2 or TRBV6-3 and J is TRBJ2-3, with TRBD2 identical over 15 bases. Material: blood. This receptor was obtained from an older woman with Graves' hyperthyroidism. The CDR3 DNA reads as TGTGCCAGCAACGGACTAGCGGGAGGGCCCACAGATACGCAGTATTTT. Its translation is CASNGLAGGPTDTQYF.